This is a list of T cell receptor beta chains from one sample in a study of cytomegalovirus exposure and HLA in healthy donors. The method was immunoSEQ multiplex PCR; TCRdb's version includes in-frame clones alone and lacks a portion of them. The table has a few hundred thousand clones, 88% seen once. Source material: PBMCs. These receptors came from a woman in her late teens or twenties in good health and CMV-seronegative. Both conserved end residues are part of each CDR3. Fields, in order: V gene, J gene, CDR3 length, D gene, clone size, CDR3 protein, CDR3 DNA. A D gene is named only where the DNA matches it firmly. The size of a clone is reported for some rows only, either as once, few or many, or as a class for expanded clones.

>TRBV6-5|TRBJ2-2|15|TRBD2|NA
CASSPGLAGAGELFF
TGTGCCAGCAGCCCGGGACTAGCGGGAGCTGGGGAGCTGTTTTTT
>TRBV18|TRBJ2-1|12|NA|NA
CASSPLAPEQFF
TGTGCCAGCTCACCACTAGCGCCGGAGCAGTTCTTC
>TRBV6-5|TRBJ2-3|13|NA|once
CASTTGDTDTQYF
TGTGCCAGTACGACGGGGGACACAGATACGCAGTATTTT
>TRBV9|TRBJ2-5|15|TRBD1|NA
CASSAGDRGAETQYF
TGTGCCAGCAGCGCGGGAGACAGGGGGGCAGAGACCCAGTACTTC
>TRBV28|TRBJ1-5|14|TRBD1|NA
CATRTGSQNQPQHF
TGTGCCACTAGGACAGGGTCGCAAAATCAGCCCCAGCATTTT
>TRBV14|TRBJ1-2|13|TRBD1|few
CASSPGQNYGYTF
TGTGCCAGCAGCCCGGGACAGAACTATGGCTACACCTTC
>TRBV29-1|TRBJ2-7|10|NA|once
CSAGLDEQYF
TGCAGCGCCGGACTGGACGAGCAGTACTTC
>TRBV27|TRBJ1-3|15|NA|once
CASSLVGGTGNTIYF
TGTGCCAGCAGTTTAGTGGGAGGGACTGGAAACACCATATATTTT
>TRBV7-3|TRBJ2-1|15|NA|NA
CASSLTRELYNEQFF
TGTGCCAGCAGCTTAACGAGAGAACTCTACAATGAGCAGTTCTTC
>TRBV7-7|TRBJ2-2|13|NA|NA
CASSLALGGELFF
TGTGCCAGCAGCTTAGCGCTCGGCGGGGAGCTGTTTTTT
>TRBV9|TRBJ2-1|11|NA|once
CASSDGQEQFF
TGTGCCAGCAGCGACGGACAGGAGCAGTTCTTC
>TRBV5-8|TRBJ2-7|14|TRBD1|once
CASSSDRGREEQYF
TGTGCCAGCAGCTCCGACAGGGGGCGGGAGGAGCAGTACTTC
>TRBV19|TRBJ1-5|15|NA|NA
CASSVWGQGNQPQHF
TGTGCCAGTAGTGTATGGGGGCAGGGGAACCAGCCCCAGCATTTT
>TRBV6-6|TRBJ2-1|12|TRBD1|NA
CASSYGPGQGFF
TGTGCCAGCAGTTATGGGCCGGGACAGGGGTTCTTC
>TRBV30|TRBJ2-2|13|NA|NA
CAWSRVNTGELFF
TGTGCCTGGAGTCGGGTGAACACCGGGGAGCTGTTTTTT
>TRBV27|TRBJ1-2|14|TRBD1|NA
CASSSGQGFYGYTF
TGTGCCAGCAGTTCCGGACAGGGTTTCTATGGCTACACCTTC
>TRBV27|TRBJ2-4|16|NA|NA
CASSLSPTGAKNIQYF
TGTGCCAGCAGTTTATCCCCAACGGGAGCCAAAAACATTCAGTACTTC
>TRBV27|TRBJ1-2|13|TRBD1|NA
CASSSTGGGGYTF
TGTGCCAGCAGTTCGACAGGGGGAGGTGGCTACACCTTC
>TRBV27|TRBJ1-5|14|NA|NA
CASKPQGGNQPQHF
TGTGCCAGCAAACCCCAGGGCGGCAATCAGCCCCAGCATTTT
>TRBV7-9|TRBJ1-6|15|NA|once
CASSFLTGSNSPLHF
TGTGCCAGCAGCTTCCTAACAGGCAGTAATTCACCCCTCCACTTT
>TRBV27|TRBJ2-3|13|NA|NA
CASNHQGTDTQYF
TGTGCCAGCAATCACCAGGGAACAGATACGCAGTATTTT
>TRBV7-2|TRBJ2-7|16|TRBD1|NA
CASSLIPGQALDEQYF
TGTGCCAGCAGCTTAATCCCGGGACAGGCCTTGGACGAGCAGTACTTC
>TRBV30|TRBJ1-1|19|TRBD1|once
CAWSLGRMAGTGWGEGAFF
TGTGCCTGGAGTTTAGGAAGGATGGCCGGGACAGGGTGGGGCGAGGGAGCTTTCTTT
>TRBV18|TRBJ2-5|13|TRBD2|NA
CASSPAGGETQYF
TGTGCCAGCTCACCAGCGGGGGGCGAGACCCAGTACTTC
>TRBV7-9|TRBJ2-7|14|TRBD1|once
CASTIGTGGLEQYF
TGTGCCAGCACCATCGGGACAGGGGGTCTCGAGCAGTACTTC
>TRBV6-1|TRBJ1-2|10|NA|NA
CASSEPQYTF
TGTGCCAGCAGTGAGCCCCAGTACACCTTC
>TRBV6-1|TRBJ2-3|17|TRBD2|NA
CASSELAGGPSTDTQYF
TGTGCCAGCAGTGAATTAGCGGGAGGGCCTAGCACAGATACGCAGTATTTT
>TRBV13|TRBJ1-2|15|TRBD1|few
CASSPRTGGDYGYTF
TGTGCCAGCAGCCCTCGGACAGGGGGCGACTATGGCTACACCTTC
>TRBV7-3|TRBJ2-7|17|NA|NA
CASSLTPLRVPSYEQYF
TGTGCCAGCAGCTTAACGCCCCTGAGGGTTCCGTCCTACGAGCAGTACTTC
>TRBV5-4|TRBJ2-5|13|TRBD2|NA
CASSGTIQETQYF
TGTGCCAGCAGCGGGACTATCCAAGAGACCCAGTACTTC
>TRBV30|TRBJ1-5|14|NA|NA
CAWSVLGGLQPQHF
TGTGCCTGGAGTGTACTCGGGGGTCTTCAGCCCCAGCATTTT
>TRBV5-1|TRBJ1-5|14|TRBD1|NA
CASSLTGGDQPQHF
TGCGCCAGCAGCCTGACAGGGGGCGATCAGCCCCAGCATTTT
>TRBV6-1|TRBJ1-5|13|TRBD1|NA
CASIGTGHQPQHF
TGTGCCAGTATAGGGACAGGGCATCAGCCCCAGCATTTT
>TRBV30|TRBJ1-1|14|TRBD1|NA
CAWEQGRSNTEAFF
TGTGCCTGGGAACAGGGGAGGTCGAACACTGAAGCTTTCTTT
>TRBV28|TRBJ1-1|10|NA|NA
CASEGLEAFF
TGTGCCAGCGAGGGCCTTGAAGCTTTCTTT
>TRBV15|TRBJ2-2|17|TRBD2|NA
CATSRVAGGPNTGELFF
TGTGCCACCAGCAGAGTAGCGGGAGGCCCGAACACCGGGGAGCTGTTTTTT
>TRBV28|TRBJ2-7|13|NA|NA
CASSLGYIDEQYF
TGTGCCAGCAGTTTAGGTTATATAGACGAGCAGTACTTC
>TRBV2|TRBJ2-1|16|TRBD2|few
CASSEGAGGVGNEQFF
TGTGCCAGCAGTGAAGGTGCGGGAGGGGTGGGGAATGAGCAGTTCTTC
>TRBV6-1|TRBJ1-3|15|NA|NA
CASSEWGLGGNTIYF
TGTGCCAGCAGTGAATGGGGGCTAGGGGGAAACACCATATATTTT
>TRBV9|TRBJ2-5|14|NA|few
CASSVAVYQETQYF
TGTGCCAGCAGCGTAGCGGTCTACCAAGAGACCCAGTACTTC
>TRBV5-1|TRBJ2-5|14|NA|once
CASSSGTARETQYF
TGCGCCAGCAGTAGCGGGACAGCCCGAGAGACCCAGTACTTC
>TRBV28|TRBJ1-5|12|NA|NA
CASTPSGQPQHF
TGTGCCAGCACCCCCTCGGGGCAGCCCCAGCATTTT
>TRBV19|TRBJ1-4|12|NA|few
CAVAPTNEKLFF
TGTGCCGTAGCTCCAACTAATGAAAAACTGTTTTTT
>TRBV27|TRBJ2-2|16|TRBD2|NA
CASSPGLGVITGELFF
TGTGCCAGCAGTCCCGGACTAGGAGTGATCACCGGGGAGCTGTTTTTT
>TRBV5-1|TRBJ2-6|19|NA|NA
CASSPGRTSYPPGANVLTF
TGCGCCAGCAGCCCCGGTAGGACAAGCTACCCTCCTGGGGCCAACGTCCTGACTTTC
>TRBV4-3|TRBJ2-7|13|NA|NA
CASSQARTYEQYF
TGCGCCAGCAGCCAGGCTAGAACCTACGAGCAGTACTTC
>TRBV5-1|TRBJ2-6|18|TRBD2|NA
CASTWLGGRASGANVLTF
TGCGCCAGCACCTGGTTGGGAGGGAGAGCCTCTGGGGCCAACGTCCTGACTTTC
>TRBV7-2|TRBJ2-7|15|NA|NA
CASTPVVGNSYEQYF
TGTGCCAGCACCCCTGTGGTCGGGAACTCCTACGAGCAGTACTTC
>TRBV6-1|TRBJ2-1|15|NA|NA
CASSETYLPYNEQFF
TGTGCCAGCAGTGAAACGTACCTACCCTACAATGAGCAGTTCTTC